This T cell receptor (beta chain) was sequenced during a study of T cell clusters in autoimmune cytopenias. Germline CDR1 and CDR2: MNHEY and SMNVEV (reference sequence). The CDR3 consists of 15 residues. One tube held mixed TRB-A and TRB-B primer pools for touch-down PCR. No DNA is given; TCRdb re-called the multiplex PCR reads and lists each CDR3 protein once. This repertoire includes nearly 9,000 distinct CDR3 sequences. Each sample's input was 250 ng genomic DNA, 30,000 to 45,000 genome equivalents. Sequenced: peripheral blood. The sequence came from a human donor with an autoimmune cytopenia or autoimmune hepatitis (not recorded which). The rearrangement uses TRBV27 and TRBJ1-4. The CDR3 loop reads CASSLTRPTNEKLFF.